The rows below give T cell receptor beta chains drawn from one sample of a study of human T cells and chemical hapten exposure. A single record per CDR3 protein comes from TCRdb applying MiXCR to the RACE reads. The sample includes under 200,000 distinct CDR3 sequences, 30% seen only once; the top ten take less than 3%. The sequencing used whole blood, collected in connection with sensitization to the hapten diphenylcyclopropenone (DPC). These receptors all come from a woman aged 30 to 39 with alopecia areata. Some clones in this sample may be carry-over from other donors' samples. The CDR3 runs from the conserved cysteine through the conserved F or W. The D gene is left open where the match is weak. For some rows the clone size is stated as once, few or many, or as a class when expanded; others skip it.

TRBD1,TRBJ1-6,TRBV20-1,few,CSASDRGKMDSPLHF,TGCAGTGCATCGGACAGGGGGAAGATGGATTCACCCCTCCACTTT
TRBD1,TRBJ2-7,TRBV29-1,few,CSARQGTYEQYF,TGCAGCGCACGACAGGGAACCTACGAGCAGTACTTC
.,TRBJ1-1,TRBV6-6,few,CASRDSNTEAFF,TGTGCCAGCAGGGACAGCAACACTGAAGCTTTCTTT
.,TRBJ1-1,TRBV29-1,.,CSVLDPGREAFF,TGCAGCGTATTAGACCCGGGTCGGGAAGCTTTCTTT
TRBD2,TRBJ2-3,TRBV4-1,.,CASTYRTSGVPDTQYF,TGCGCCAGCACCTACAGGACTAGCGGGGTTCCAGATACGCAGTATTTT
TRBD1,TRBJ2-6,TRBV11-2,.,CASSLTGTGANVLTF,TGTGCCAGCAGCCTGACAGGGACTGGGGCCAACGTCCTGACTTTC
.,TRBJ2-7,TRBV5-1,.,CASSLAQGSYEQYF,TGCGCCAGCAGCTTGGCCCAGGGGAGCTACGAGCAGTACTTC
.,TRBJ2-7,TRBV28,.,CASSPRGGGYEQYF,TGTGCCAGCAGCCCCCGAGGGGGGGGGTACGAGCAGTACTTC
.,TRBJ2-1,TRBV4-3,few,CASSQGPGAMDEQFF,TGCGCCAGCAGCCAAGGGCCCGGAGCGATGGATGAGCAGTTCTTC
.,TRBJ1-1,TRBV6-2/TRBV6-3,many,CASSYSTGNTEAFF,TGTGCCAGCAGTTACTCGACAGGGAACACTGAAGCTTTCTTT
TRBD1,TRBJ2-2,TRBV9,few,CASTKSRQGNTGELFF,TGTGCCAGCACGAAAAGTCGACAGGGGAACACCGGGGAGCTGTTTTTT
TRBD1,TRBJ1-6,TRBV27,few,CASSLFRDGTVNNSPLHF,TGTGCCAGCAGTTTATTTAGAGACGGGACAGTTAATAATTCACCCCTCCACTTT
.,TRBJ2-1,TRBV18,few,CASSPPAGENEQFF,TGTGCCAGCTCACCTCCAGCAGGGGAAAATGAGCAGTTCTTC
.,TRBJ2-3,TRBV15,few,CATSRERNTGPDTQYF,TGTGCCACCAGCAGAGAGCGGAACACCGGGCCAGATACGCAGTATTTT
TRBD2,TRBJ2-5,TRBV5-5,once,CASSLGLAGGSETQYF,TGTGCCAGCAGCTTGGGGCTAGCGGGAGGATCGGAGACCCAGTACTTC
.,TRBJ2-5,TRBV6-6,few,CASSLDGETQYF,TGTGCCAGCAGCCTGGATGGGGAGACCCAGTACTTC
TRBD1,TRBJ1-2,TRBV29-1,few,CSIGGQGYGYTF,TGCAGTATTGGGGGACAGGGTTATGGCTACACCTTC
TRBD2,TRBJ2-7,TRBV20-1,few,CSVGGGVSYEQYF,TGCAGTGTAGGCGGGGGTGTCTCCTACGAGCAGTACTTC
.,TRBJ2-3,TRBV29-1,.,CSVIDTDTQYF,TGCAGCGTTATTGACACAGATACGCAGTATTTT
.,TRBJ1-1,TRBV29-1,.,CSVHKQVPNTEAFF,TGCAGCGTCCACAAACAGGTGCCGAACACTGAAGCTTTCTTT
.,TRBJ1-1,TRBV14,.,CASSQVAGRTEAFF,TGTGCCAGCAGCCAAGTTGCAGGGAGGACTGAAGCTTTCTTT
.,TRBJ1-5,TRBV28,few,CASRTGTPAAGNQPQHF,TGTGCCAGCAGAACCGGGACCCCCGCTGCCGGCAATCAGCCCCAGCATTTT
.,TRBJ2-1,TRBV6-6,.,CASRSGTHQANEQFF,TGTGCCAGCAGGTCCGGGACGCATCAGGCTAATGAGCAGTTCTTC
.,TRBJ2-7,TRBV4-2,few,CASSQEVAESYEQYF,TGTGCCAGCAGCCAAGAGGTGGCAGAGAGCTACGAGCAGTACTTC
TRBD1,TRBJ2-5,TRBV7-2,.,CATGPDRVRETQYF,TGTGCCACCGGACCCGACAGGGTTCGGGAGACCCAGTACTTC
TRBD2,TRBJ2-3,TRBV25-1,.,CASSEWEGGNTDTQYF,TGTGCCAGCAGTGAATGGGAGGGAGGGAACACAGATACGCAGTATTTT
.,TRBJ1-1,TRBV5-1,few,CASSLRAGDTEAFF,TGCGCCAGCAGCTTGAGGGCGGGGGACACTGAAGCTTTCTTT
.,TRBJ2-3,TRBV30,.,CAWIPGTHGPDTQYF,TGTGCCTGGATTCCAGGGACCCACGGCCCAGATACGCAGTATTTT
.,TRBJ2-2,TRBV3-1,.,CASRSGTGELFF,TGTGCCAGCAGGTCCGGGACCGGGGAGCTGTTTTTT
.,TRBJ1-2,TRBV29-1,few,CSAGPTDYGYTF,TGCAGCGCCGGCCCGACAGACTATGGCTACACCTTC
TRBD1,TRBJ1-5,TRBV2,few,CASSVRGQGSQPQHF,TGTGCCAGCAGTGTTAGGGGACAGGGGAGTCAGCCCCAGCATTTT
.,TRBJ1-2,TRBV7-3,once,CASSQSGSYGYTF,TGTGCCAGCAGCCAAAGCGGGAGCTATGGCTACACCTTC
TRBD2,TRBJ2-2,TRBV2,.,CASTPALAGGTGELFF,TGTGCCAGCACCCCGGCGCTAGCGGGAGGAACCGGGGAGCTGTTTTTT
.,TRBJ2-2,TRBV10-3,.,CAINRELNTGELFF,TGTGCCATCAACAGGGAATTGAACACCGGGGAGCTGTTTTTT
TRBD2,TRBJ2-1,TRBV3-1,.,CASSPGLAGGVYNEQFF,TGTGCCAGCAGCCCGGGACTAGCGGGAGGGGTTTACAATGAGCAGTTCTTC
.,TRBJ2-7,TRBV7-8,few,CASSLNYEQYF,TGTGCCAGCAGCTTGAACTACGAGCAGTACTTC
.,TRBJ1-1,TRBV9,.,CASSAMTVNTEAFF,TGTGCCAGCAGCGCGATGACGGTGAACACTGAAGCTTTCTTT
.,TRBJ1-2,TRBV29-1,.,CSVEGLQDSPNYGYTF,TGCAGCGTTGAAGGCTTACAGGACAGCCCTAACTATGGCTACACCTTC
.,TRBJ2-1,TRBV5-5,few,CASGENNEQFF,TGTGCCAGCGGAGAAAACAATGAGCAGTTCTTC
TRBD1,TRBJ2-1,TRBV5-1,.,CASSLGGQGASEQFF,TGCGCCAGCAGCTTGGGTGGACAGGGGGCCAGTGAGCAGTTCTTC